These T cell receptor beta chains were read from a single sample in a study of cytomegalovirus exposure and HLA in healthy donors. Method: immunoSEQ multiplex PCR; TCRdb's copy keeps in-frame clones and lacks some. The sample lists some 190,000 clones; approximately 80% were seen once. Sequences were obtained from PBMCs. These receptor sequences come from a woman between 25 and 40 years old in good health and CMV-seropositive. The CDR3 runs from the conserved cysteine through the conserved F or W. D genes are given only for firm matches. Size values are once, few and many counts, or a class for expanded clones, and some rows have none.

v_gene,d_gene,j_gene,abundance,CDR3nt,CDR3aa
TRBV30,.,TRBJ1-2,.,TGTGCCTGGGATCGGGACACCAAGAATGGCTACACCTTC,CAWDRDTKNGYTF
TRBV28,.,TRBJ2-3,.,TGTGCCAGCACCAGGCCGGGAGTTTCAGATACGCAGTATTTT,CASTRPGVSDTQYF
TRBV28,TRBD2,TRBJ2-7,.,TGTGCCAGCAGTCCCCCAGGACGCGGGGGCTACGAGCAGTACTTC,CASSPPGRGGYEQYF
TRBV5-1,TRBD1,TRBJ2-1,.,TGCGCCAGCCGATCGGACAGGTACTACAATGAGCAGTTCTTC,CASRSDRYYNEQFF
TRBV4-2,.,TRBJ1-1,.,TGTGCCAGCAGCCCGAAAGGGGGCACTGAAGCTTTCTTT,CASSPKGGTEAFF
TRBV14,.,TRBJ2-5,.,TGTGCCAGCAGCCCCGGGGAGACCCAGTACTTC,CASSPGETQYF
TRBV5-6,TRBD1,TRBJ1-1,.,TGTGCCAGCACGGGACAGGGGACGCCAAACACTGAAGCTTTCTTT,CASTGQGTPNTEAFF
TRBV5-4,.,TRBJ2-3,.,TGTGCCAGCAGCTGGGGCTCCCACACAGATACGCAGTATTTT,CASSWGSHTDTQYF
TRBV11-3,TRBD1,TRBJ2-5,.,TGTGCCAGCAGCCCGCGGGACAGGAGGGAGACCCAGTACTTC,CASSPRDRRETQYF
TRBV11-2,.,TRBJ2-1,.,TGTGCCAGCAGGCCGAGGAGCCAGATAGATGAGCAGTTCTTC,CASRPRSQIDEQFF
TRBV29-1,TRBD2,TRBJ2-1,.,TGCAGCGCCGTAGCGGGAGGGCTGGTTAATGAGCAGTTCTTC,CSAVAGGLVNEQFF
TRBV6-1,TRBD1,TRBJ1-2,.,TGTGCCAGCAGTCTAGGACAGGACTATGGCTACACCTTC,CASSLGQDYGYTF
TRBV13,TRBD2,TRBJ2-1,.,TGTGCCAGCAGCTCAGAGCGGGGGGGCTCCTACAATGAGCAGTTCTTC,CASSSERGGSYNEQFF
TRBV7-9,TRBD2,TRBJ2-7,.,TGTTCCAGCAGCTTAGGCGCCTTAGCGGGGTCGTTCTACGAGCAGTACTTC,CSSSLGALAGSFYEQYF
TRBV28,TRBD2,TRBJ2-1,.,TGTGCCAGCCTGGGGGGGATATGGCACAATGAGCAGTTCTTC,CASLGGIWHNEQFF
TRBV18,.,TRBJ2-2,.,TGTGCCAGCTCACCCGCGGGACAGTCCGGGGAGCTGTTTTTT,CASSPAGQSGELFF
TRBV5-1,.,TRBJ2-7,.,TGCGCCAGCAGCTTGGACCCCGAGAGTGAGCAGTACTTC,CASSLDPESEQYF
TRBV7-2,.,TRBJ1-6,.,TGTGCCAGCAGCTTCGGAGGGGCGGATAATTCACCCCTCCACTTT,CASSFGGADNSPLHF
TRBV6-5,TRBD1,TRBJ1-5,few,TGTGCCAGCAGTCCCCTCCGGGACAGGGGACAGCCCCAGCATTTT,CASSPLRDRGQPQHF
TRBV15,.,TRBJ2-3,.,TGTGCCACCAGCAGAGAAATGGCGGTGCAGGGATTCACAGATACGCAGTATTTT,CATSREMAVQGFTDTQYF
TRBV19,.,TRBJ2-7,.,TGTGCCAGTAGTATTGGACACCCCTCCTACGAGCAGTACTTC,CASSIGHPSYEQYF
TRBV6-1,TRBD1,TRBJ1-4,.,TGTGCCAGCAGCGTCTCCGGGACAGGGAGTGAAAAACTGTTTTTT,CASSVSGTGSEKLFF
TRBV6-1,TRBD2,TRBJ2-1,once,TGTGCCAGCAGTGAAGCGCCGATACTAGCGGTCAACAATGAGCAGTTCTTC,CASSEAPILAVNNEQFF
TRBV19,.,TRBJ1-6,.,TGTGCCAGTAGTATAGCTGATAATTCACCCCTCCACTTT,CASSIADNSPLHF
TRBV6-5,.,TRBJ1-1,.,TGTGCCAGCAGTTACTATGGTAACATGAACACTGAAGCTTTCTTT,CASSYYGNMNTEAFF
TRBV5-6,TRBD2,TRBJ2-5,.,TGTGCCAGCACCCAGCGGGGGTTTCGGGCCGAGACCCAGTACTTC,CASTQRGFRAETQYF
TRBV5-1,.,TRBJ1-1,.,TGCGCCAGCAGCCACGTGGGGGGGACGGAGAACACTGAAGCTTTCTTT,CASSHVGGTENTEAFF
TRBV28,TRBD1,TRBJ1-1,.,TGTGCCAGCAGCACAGGGGGTCGGACTGAAGCTTTCTTT,CASSTGGRTEAFF
TRBV18,.,TRBJ2-2,.,TGTGCCAGCTCACCAGTAACGAACACCGGGGAGCTGTTTTTT,CASSPVTNTGELFF
TRBV13,.,TRBJ1-3,once,TGTGCCAGCAGGTACCGGGGAGATGGAAACACCATATATTTT,CASRYRGDGNTIYF